This T cell receptor beta chain comes out of a study of control samples from healthy donors and cancer patients. TCRdb's table, derived via immunoSEQ multiplex PCR, lists solely in-frame clones and lacks some. The sample yields fewer than 95,000 clones, around 86% seen once. The sequence derives from a woman aged 45-65 years in good health. The sequencing sample was made of blood.

The CDR3 DNA reads TGTGCCAGCAGCTCCCCGGGAGGCCCCCAAGAGACCCAGTACTTC. Translated: CASSSPGGPQETQYF. The genes are TRBV5-4 and TRBJ2-5; 7 nucleotides line up with TRBD2. The CDR3 extends over 15 amino acids. V dropped 3 bases and J dropped 1; count of bases not matched to a gene: 6. From germline, CDR1 is SGHNT and CDR2 YYREEE (reference sequence).